The entry that follows covers one TCR beta chain sequence. Its specificity is unknown. This entry belongs to a study of graft-versus-host responses after intestinal transplantation. Sequenced by immunoSEQ multiplex PCR; TCRdb stores in-frame clones only, minus some. The sample shows about 85,000 clones, more than 85% of them seen only once. Study-level results: GvH clonotypes were identified within recipient marrow, with a subset emerging first in ileum or blood.

The TCR was taken from a human donor who was the organ donor for an intestinal transplant. Sequencing used unstimulated CD8+ T cells sorted from spleen or lymph node cells, obtained before transplant.

The CDR3: CASSQELRSGEYF. The CDR3 nucleotides read TGTGCCAGCAGCCAAGAACTTAGGTCCGGGGAGTACTTC. This chain links TRBV4-2 with TRBJ2-7; TRBD2 might be the D (5 bases). With 0 bases removed from V and 11 bases from J, the gap between germline ends came to 14 bases. Per germline, CDR1 LGHNA and CDR2 YNFKEQ. CDR3 length equals 13 residues.